Below are 29 T cell receptor beta chains sequenced from a single sample in a study of blood T cell repertoires in COVID-19. Generated by immunoSEQ multiplex PCR, the TCRdb table keeps only in-frame clones and is missing some. The sample has around 43,000 clones; around 86% are singletons. Input material: peripheral blood. Receptor source: a man in his forties or fifties with active COVID-19.

The chain is built from TRBV6-6 and TRBJ2-1; TRBD2 agrees at 12 bases. Trimming cost V 9 bases and J 11 bases; bases outside gene matches: 5. The length of the CDR3 is 12 residues. In germline, CDR1 is MNHNY, CDR2 SVGAGI (reference sequence). The CDR3 bases are TGTGCCAGTCGACTAGCGGGAGTGAAGCAGTTCTTC. Protein product: CASRLAGVKQFF.

The rearrangement joins TRBV6-2 or TRBV6-3 to TRBJ2-7; D remains ambiguous. Trimming removed 5 bases at V and 4 bases at J, with 6 bases between. Per the germline V gene, CDR1 is MNHEY and CDR2 is SVGEGT. The CDR3 is 11 residues long. This CDR3 reads CASSPQYEQYF. CDR3 in DNA: TGTGCCAGCAGTCCACAATACGAGCAGTACTTC.

This chain joins TRBV24-1 and TRBJ2-3, with 8 bases fitting TRBD2. CDR1 and CDR2 (germline): KGHDR, SFDVKD. This CDR3 comprises 16 residues. V was pared by 4 bases and J by 2 bases, with 7 bases of the junction left unmatched. CDR3 residues: CATSDRTSGDTDTQYF. The CDR3 nucleotides are TGTGCCACCAGTGACCGAACTAGCGGAGACACAGATACGCAGTATTTT.

The CDR3 sequence: CASSPDRGSSYEQYF. The CDR3 DNA reads as TGTGCCAGCAGCCCGGACAGGGGTAGCTCCTACGAGCAGTACTTC. The chain is built from TRBV7-9 and TRBJ2-7, with 9 bases fitting TRBD1. The CDR3 has 15 amino acids. Germline V gives CDR1 SEHNR, CDR2 FQNEAQ (reference sequence). With 5 bases clipped from V and 0 bases from J, the junction kept 5 bases outside the gene matches.

The chain joins TRBV30 to TRBJ1-3; D is uncertain. The CDR3 consists of 15 residues. V was pared by 1 base and J by 0 bases, with 10 bases between. Germline V gene data show CDR1 as GTSNPN and CDR2 as SVGIG (reference sequence). The CDR3 loop reads CAWSDIGSSGNTIYF. Written as DNA, the CDR3 is TGTGCCTGGAGTGACATTGGGAGCTCTGGAAACACCATATATTTT.

V usage is TRBV27 and J usage is TRBJ2-7, with TRBD2 matching 15 bases. Trimming cost V 4 bases and J 8 bases; bases outside gene matches: 9. CDR3 length: 16 residues. Germline V gene sequence: CDR1 MNHEY, CDR2 SMNVEV (reference sequence). The CDR3 nucleotides read TGTGCCAGCAGTTGGGGGACTAGCGGGAGGTCAGACAAGCAGTACTTC. Residues: CASSWGTSGRSDKQYF.

The J gene is TRBJ2-1, the V gene TRBV24-1; 16 bases agree with TRBD2. In germline, CDR1 is KGHDR, CDR2 SFDVKD. V dropped 3 bases and J dropped 8; count of bases not matched to a gene: 0. The CDR3 is made up of 15 amino acids. The CDR3 nucleotides are TGTGCCACCAGTGATGGGACTAGCGGGAGGGATGAGCAGTTCTTC. This translates into CATSDGTSGRDEQFF.

The genes are TRBV4-3 and TRBJ2-1; the match to TRBD2 covers 10 bases. The CDR3 extends over 15 amino acids. J was trimmed by 4 bases and V by 4 bases; bases with no gene match: 4. Germline V gene sequence: CDR1 LGHNA, CDR2 YSLEER. The CDR3: CASSPGLAEYNEQFF. The CDR3 coding sequence is TGCGCCAGCAGCCCCGGACTAGCGGAGTACAATGAGCAGTTCTTC.

V is TRBV3-1 (or the pseudogene TRBV3-2) and J is TRBJ2-3; the D gene is possibly TRBD2 (5 bases). The germline CDR1 and CDR2 sequences are LGHDT and YNNKEL (reference sequence). V lost 2 bases and J lost 1, with 10 bases in between. CDR3 length equals 15 residues. The CDR3 here is CASSQTRSGTDTQYF. DNA of the CDR3: TGTGCCAGCAGCCAAACTAGATCCGGCACAGATACGCAGTATTTT.

The J gene is TRBJ2-1, the V gene TRBV5-1, with 10 bases aligning to TRBD1. V trimming: 3 bases; J trimming: 8 bases; junction bases outside the gene matches: 5. CDR3 length: 14 amino acids. CDR1 SGHRS and CDR2 YFSETQ come from the germline V gene. CDR3 nucleotide sequence: TGCGCCAGCAGCTCGGGGACAGGGGTGGATGAGCAGTTCTTC. As protein: CASSSGTGVDEQFF.

The chain carries TRBV5-6 and TRBJ1-2, with no clear D. V shed 0 bases and J shed 0 bases, with 9 bases lying between them. Germline V gives CDR1 SGHDT, CDR2 YYEEEE. This CDR3 contains 15 residues. The CDR3 DNA reads as TGTGCCAGCAGCTTGGGCCAGCTAGCTAACTATGGCTACACCTTC. It is translated as CASSLGQLANYGYTF.

The V and J genes are TRBV10-3 and TRBJ1-5, with no clear D. The CDR3 sequence is 12 residues long. CDR1 is ENHRY and CDR2 is SYGVKD in the germline V gene. V gave up 2 bases and J gave up 4 bases, with 3 bases separating them. The CDR3: CAISEPNQPQHF. CDR3 bases: TGTGCCATCAGTGAGCCTAATCAGCCCCAGCATTTT.

A remark on this clone: One end of the junction varies from germline; a read error may be responsible. In the same sample, other DNA sequences code for this CDR3. This rearrangement joins TRBV24-1 to TRBJ2-7, with TRBD2 as a possible D gene (6 bases). Germline CDR1 is KGHDR and CDR2 is SFDVKD. The CDR3 loop spans 12 amino acids. For the CDR3, the DNA is TGTGCCACAAATAGCGGCAAGCTCGAGCAGTACTTT. It translates to CATNSGKLEQYF.

V and J are TRBV27 and TRBJ2-5, with 7 bases lining up with TRBD2. CDR3 length: 14 residues. J was trimmed by 3 bases and V by 5 bases; bases with no gene match: 6. Germline V gives CDR1 MNHEY, CDR2 SMNVEV (reference sequence). The CDR3 nucleotides read TGTGCCAGCAGTGAACTAGCGCACGAAGAGACCCAGTACTTC. This translates into CASSELAHEETQYF.

The chain is built from TRBV4-1 and TRBJ2-7; a weak D match, TRBD1 (5 bases). This CDR3 contains 12 residues. Looked up from germline, CDR1 is MGHRA and CDR2 is YSYEKL. Deletions cut 0 bases from V and 6 bases from J, with 6 bases between. The CDR3 bases are TGCGCCAGCAGCCAAGATAGGGGCGAGCAGTACTTC. This gives the protein CASSQDRGEQYF.

Details on this clone: The same CDR3 arises from other DNA sequences in this sample as well. This chain uses TRBV27 with TRBJ2-7, with 7 bases identical to TRBD1. This CDR3 region has 13 residues. Trimming at V came to 5 bases and at J to 2 bases, leaving 3 bases not matched to a gene. In germline, CDR1 is MNHEY, CDR2 SMNVEV (reference sequence). The CDR3 bases are TGTGCCAGCAGTCCCGGGACAGCCTACGAGCAGTACTTC. It encodes CASSPGTAYEQYF.

The chain uses TRBV2 and TRBJ1-1; a possible D gene is TRBD1 (6 bases). Trimming shortened V by 6 bases and J by 8 bases, and 16 bases separated the two germline ends. The CDR3 consists of 13 residues. Germline CDR1 is SNHLY and CDR2 is FYNNEI. The CDR3 DNA reads TGTGCCAGCAGCGGAAGGGGGAGATCCGAAGCTTTCTTT. Its protein product is CASSGRGRSEAFF.

This sequence joins TRBV7-9 and TRBJ2-2; 10 bases are shared with TRBD2. This CDR3 is 13 amino acids long. Germline V gene lookup returns CDR1 SEHNR and CDR2 FQNEAQ (reference sequence). The ends lost 8 bases at V and 6 bases at J; junction bases unmatched: 3. CDR3: CASRLAGAGELFF. CDR3 in DNA: TGTGCCAGCCGGCTAGCGGGAGCCGGGGAGCTGTTTTTT.

CDR3 protein: CASSRGDWGEPQHF. Written as DNA, the CDR3 is TGTGCCAGCAGCCGCGGGGATTGGGGGGAGCCCCAGCATTTT. The rearrangement links TRBV11-2 to TRBJ1-5; TRBD1 is a possible D gene (5 bases). Germline-derived CDR1 and CDR2 are SGHAT and FQNNGV. The CDR3 is 14 residues long. V was pared by 5 bases and J by 8 bases, with 16 bases between.

The chain is built from TRBV28 and TRBJ2-2; TRBD2 matches 12 bases. The CDR3 consists of 16 residues. Losses at the gene ends were 5 bases for V and 0 bases for J; bases not matched to a gene: 1. Germline CDR1 reads MDHEN; CDR2 reads SYDVKM. CDR3 coding DNA: TGTGCCAGCAGTCTAGCGGGAGGGACGAACACCGGGGAGCTGTTTTTT. Protein product: CASSLAGGTNTGELFF. The variable domain in full, with the rest retrieved from reference TRBV28 and TRBJ2-2, is DVKVTQSSRYLVKRTGEKVFLECVQDMDHENMFWYRQDPGLGLRLIYFSYDVKMKEKGDIPEGYSVSREKKERFSLILESASTNQTSMYLCASSLAGGTNTGELFFGEGSRLTVL.

The genes are TRBV7-9 and TRBJ1-1; TRBD1 matches at 7 bases. The CDR3 is 13 amino acids. V shed 4 bases, J shed 11 bases, and the junction held 10 bases outside the gene matches. CDR1 and CDR2 (germline): SEHNR, FQNEAQ (reference sequence). CDR3 nucleotides: TGTGCCAGCAGCTCTAGACAGGGATTTGAGGCTTTCTTT. Its translation is CASSSRQGFEAFF.

This clone showed up just once. The gene calls are TRBV2 and TRBJ2-5; the D is unclear. The CDR3 totals 13 residues. Germline CDR1 SNHLY, CDR2 FYNNEI. Trimming left V 3 bases short and J 4 bases short, with 9 bases between. The CDR3 nucleotides read TGTGCCAGCAGTGAGACTCCGCGAGAGACCCAGTACTTC. It translates to CASSETPRETQYF. Looking up the rest from reference TRBV2 and TRBJ2-5 gives the full variable domain: EPEVTQTPSHQVTQMGQEVILRCVPISNHLYFYWYRQILGQKVEFLVSFYNNEISEKSEIFDDQFSVERPDGSNFTLKIRSTKLEDSAMYFCASSETPRETQYFGPGTRLLVL.

The chain joins TRBV4-1 to TRBJ1-1; a weak D match, TRBD1 (6 bases). CDR3 size: 15 residues. V lost 3 bases and J 5 bases, leaving 16 bases between the germline ends. Looked up from germline, CDR1 is MGHRA and CDR2 is YSYEKL. This CDR3 reads CASSHPFQGLTEAFF. CDR3 nucleotide sequence: TGCGCCAGCAGCCATCCCTTCCAGGGGCTTACTGAAGCTTTCTTT.

The CDR3 nucleotides are TGTGCCAGCAGCTTCAGCGGGATCTCCTACGAGCAGTACTTC. It yields the protein CASSFSGISYEQYF. This chain uses TRBV7-9 with TRBJ2-7, with 7 positions matching TRBD2. V lost 3 bases, J lost 0 bases, and 2 bases stayed unmatched. This CDR3 region has 14 residues. Per germline, CDR1 SEHNR and CDR2 FQNEAQ (reference sequence).

This clone qualifies as medium-sized. This sequence joins TRBV19 and TRBJ1-1, with 9 bases matching TRBD1. The V gene's germline CDR1 is LNHDA and CDR2 SQIVND (reference sequence). J gave up 3 bases and V 3 bases, and 5 bases lay outside the gene matches. The CDR3 runs 15 residues. The CDR3 DNA follows: TGTGCCAGTAGTATCTCAGGACAGGGGCACACTGAAGCTTTCTTT. Translation: CASSISGQGHTEAFF.

This chain uses TRBV19 with TRBJ1-6; no reliable D call. CDR1 is LNHDA and CDR2 is SQIVND in the germline V gene (reference sequence). This CDR3 contains 15 residues. V lost 4 bases and J lost 10, with 17 bases in between. The CDR3 region has the DNA TGTGCCAGTAGTACGTTGGATGGGCCAAGGTCACCCCTCCACTTT. Translated, it gives CASSTLDGPRSPLHF.

V is TRBV12-3 or TRBV12-4 and J is TRBJ1-2; D perhaps matches TRBD1 (6 bases). The CDR3 extends over 13 amino acids. The V and J ends lost 6 bases and 8 bases respectively, with 16 bases between them. In DNA form, the CDR3 reads TGTGCCAGCAGCTGGGGGGGGGCGGAGGGCTACACCTTC. It encodes CASSWGGAEGYTF.

The chain carries TRBV20-1 and TRBJ1-5; D unresolved. Trimming removed 4 bases at V and 1 base at J, with 2 bases between. The CDR3 covers 11 residues. In germline, CDR1 is DFQATT, CDR2 SNEGSKA (reference sequence). The CDR3 sequence: CSATSNQPQHF. CDR3 coding DNA: TGCAGTGCTACGAGCAATCAGCCCCAGCATTTT.

The rearrangement uses TRBV15 and TRBJ2-1; tentatively, D is TRBD2 (5 bases). The length of the CDR3 is 14 residues. Germline V gene sequence: CDR1 LNHNV, CDR2 YYDKDF (reference sequence). V lost 1 base, J lost 7 bases, and 11 bases lay in between. CDR3: CATSRVGVTNEQFF. CDR3 DNA: TGTGCCACCAGCAGAGTCGGGGTAACAAATGAGCAGTTCTTC.